This TCR beta chain was retrieved from a study of blood T cell repertoires in COVID-19. Turning to the study itself: The cDNA or gDNA used as material had been derived from T cells, B-cell-depleted T cells, or PBMCs.

The germline V gene has CDR1 LNHDA and CDR2 SQIVND (reference sequence). Trimming cost V 5 bases and J 1 base, with 6 bases left between them. The CDR3 consists of 13 residues. Produced via immunoSEQ multiplex PCR; TCRdb's table is partial and in-frame only. The sample includes about 500,000 clones, 70% to 90% of them seen just once. The clonotype comes from a woman aged 45 to 65 with COVID-19, enrolled during active disease. The sample consisted of peripheral blood. This chain joins TRBV19 and TRBJ1-5; unclear D gene. CDR3 residues: CASSDGSNQPQHF. Here the CDR3 DNA reads TGTGCCAGTAGTGACGGGAGCAATCAGCCCCAGCATTTT. Drawing the rest from reference TRBV19 and TRBJ1-5, the complete variable domain is DGGITQSPKYLFRKEGQNVTLSCEQNLNHDAMYWYRQDPGQGLRLIYYSQIVNDFQKGDIAEGYSVSREKKESFPLTVTSAQKNPTAFYLCASSDGSNQPQHFGDGTRLSIL.